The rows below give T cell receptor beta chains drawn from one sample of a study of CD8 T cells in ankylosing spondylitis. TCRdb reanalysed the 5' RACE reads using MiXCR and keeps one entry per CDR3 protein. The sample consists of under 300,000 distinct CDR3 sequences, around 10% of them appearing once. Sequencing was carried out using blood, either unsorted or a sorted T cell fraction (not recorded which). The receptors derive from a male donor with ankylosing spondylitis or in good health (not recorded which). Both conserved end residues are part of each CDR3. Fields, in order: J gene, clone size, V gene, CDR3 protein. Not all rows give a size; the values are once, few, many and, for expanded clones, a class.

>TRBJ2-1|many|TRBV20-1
CSAREPGGTQFF
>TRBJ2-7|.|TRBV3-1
CASSQGPGRGNEQYF
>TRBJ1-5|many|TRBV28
CASKDGLSNQPQHF
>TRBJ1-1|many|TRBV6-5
CASSSPGIGAFF
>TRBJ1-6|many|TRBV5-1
CASSYGQGGPSPLHF
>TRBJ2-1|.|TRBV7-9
CASSFSGNFYNEQFF
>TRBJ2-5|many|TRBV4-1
CASSQVIEETQYF
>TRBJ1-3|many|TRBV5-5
CASSPVGQEDTIYF
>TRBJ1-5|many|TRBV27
CASQDTYPISNQPQHF
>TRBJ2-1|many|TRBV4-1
CASSQGTLAGGPRYNEQFF
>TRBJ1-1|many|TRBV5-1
CASSSLGHISEAFF
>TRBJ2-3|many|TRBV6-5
CASSYSWGQGPGDTQYF
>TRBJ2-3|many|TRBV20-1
CSARRLAGGLDTQYF
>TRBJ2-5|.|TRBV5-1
CASRANRDTQETQYF
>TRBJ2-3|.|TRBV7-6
CASSLGSVTDTQYF
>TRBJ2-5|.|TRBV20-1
CSAALLAGERETQYF
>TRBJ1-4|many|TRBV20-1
CSAGGQGVSTNEKLFF